The TCR beta chain described here comes from a study of lymphopenia after photon versus proton radiotherapy. Notes on the study in general: Only patients who died were analyzed for survival; proton advantage is unproven. Under photons, naive T cells and diversity fell while effector/memory populations rose. A bigger post-nadir fall in TCR diversity correlated inversely with survival time in deceased patients. Post-nadir diversity loss with photons came from oligoclonal expansion, particularly CD8+ Temra cells.

CDR1 and CDR2 (germline): SGHNT, YYREEE (reference sequence). Trimming stripped 0 bases from V and 5 bases from J, with 17 bases between. The CDR3 consists of 16 residues. This clone was observed a handful of times. Its antigen is unknown. Some clones are missing from TCRdb's copy, which holds only in-frame ones; the method was immunoSEQ multiplex PCR. The sample contains approximately 31,000 clones, approximately 84% of which appear only once. The sequence derives from a woman between 65 and 79 years old with pancreatic cancer. Sequencing was performed on peripheral blood, taken from a patient treated with proton-based radiotherapy. V usage is TRBV5-4 and J usage is TRBJ1-1; unclear D gene. The CDR3 spells CASSLGSSVLSTEAFF. The DNA of the CDR3 is TGTGCCAGCAGCTTGGGGTCTTCGGTTCTGAGTACTGAAGCTTTCTTT.